Shown below are 32 T cell receptor beta chains from a single sample sequenced in a study of T cells after yellow fever vaccination. Using its own MiXCR run on the 5' RACE reads, TCRdb lists one record per CDR3 protein. In the table there are 150,000 to 200,000 distinct CDR3 sequences, 8% to 13% of which are singletons. Sequences were derived from CD8+ T cells sorted from PBMCs, sampled 15 days after the yellow fever booster vaccination. These receptors were obtained from a young man who received the YFV17D yellow fever vaccine.

This clonotype was seen a few times. The chain employs TRBV7-6 and TRBJ2-7; TRBD1 agrees at 8 bases. Germline CDR1 and CDR2: SGHVS and FNYEAQ. V trimming: 4 bases; J trimming: 7 bases; junction bases outside the gene matches: 6. This CDR3 is built from 13 residues. CDR3 sequence reads: CASSSGTGKEQYV. The CDR3 nucleotides read TGTGCCAGCAGCTCCGGGACAGGTAAAGAGCAGTACGTC.

This clonotype was picked up many times. This chain uses TRBV28 with TRBJ2-5; D is perhaps TRBD2 (5 bases). Germline values: CDR1 MDHEN, CDR2 SYDVKM. The CDR3 is 14 amino acids. V was clipped by 5 bases and J by 0 bases, with 10 bases between them. In DNA form, the CDR3 reads TGTGCCAGCAGTCCGACTATATACCAAGAGACCCAGTACTTC. Its translation is CASSPTIYQETQYF.

This clonotype was detected ten times or more. V is TRBV5-1 and J is TRBJ2-2, with 11 bases identical to TRBD2. The V gene end was trimmed by 3 bases and the J gene end by 2 bases; junction bases not matched to a gene: 3. Looked up from germline, CDR1 is SGHRS and CDR2 is YFSETQ. The CDR3 runs 16 residues. CDR3 coding DNA: TGCGCCAGCAGCTGGGGACTAGCGGCAAACACCGGGGAGCTGTTTTTT. Amino acid sequence: CASSWGLAANTGELFF.

This clonotype showed up just a few times. The chain has TRBV10-3 and TRBJ1-2; perhaps TRBD1 as D (6 bases). V was shortened by 3 bases and J by 2 bases, with 13 bases between the two germline ends. The CDR3 runs 15 residues. Germline CDR1 reads ENHRY; CDR2 reads SYGVKD. This CDR3 reads CAISEAGAINYGYTF. CDR3 bases: TGTGCCATCAGTGAAGCAGGGGCCATAAACTATGGCTACACCTTC.

The V gene is TRBV12-3 or TRBV12-4, the J gene TRBJ2-5, with no clear D. The CDR3 runs to 10 residues. The V gene lost 6 bases and the J gene lost 9 bases, with 8 bases spanning the gap. The CDR3 loop is CASSRQAQYF. CDR3 coding DNA: TGTGCCAGCAGCCGTCAGGCCCAGTACTTC.

This clonotype appeared a few times. The chain carries TRBV27 and TRBJ2-3; D gene unclear. Trimming removed 3 bases at V and 0 bases at J, with 7 bases between. In germline, CDR1 is MNHEY, CDR2 SMNVEV (reference sequence). CDR3 size: 14 residues. CDR3 bases: TGTGCCAGCAGTTTTGTCGGCAGCACAGATACGCAGTATTTT. It translates to CASSFVGSTDTQYF.

This chain connects TRBV11-2 to TRBJ1-2; D ambiguous. The CDR3 is 9 amino acids. Trimming left V 8 bases short and J 5 bases short, with 3 bases between. The germline gives CDR1 SGHAT, CDR2 FQNNGV. CDR3 DNA sequence: TGTGCCAGCCCTTATGGCTACACCTTC. It translates to CASPYGYTF.

The chain combines TRBV10-3 with TRBJ2-1; TRBD2 matches at 7 bases. Per germline, CDR1 ENHRY and CDR2 SYGVKD. V was pared by 9 bases and J by 6 bases, with 11 bases of the junction left unmatched. The CDR3 has 14 amino acids. DNA for the CDR3: TGTGCCATGGCTAGCGGTCCTTCGGGCAATGAGCAGTTCTTC. It encodes CAMASGPSGNEQFF.

This clonotype has only a few counts. The gene calls are TRBV5-1 and TRBJ1-1; D remains ambiguous. CDR3 length equals 15 residues. V lost 2 bases to trimming and J lost 2 bases, with 13 bases between them. CDR1 is SGHRS and CDR2 is YFSETQ in the germline V gene. The CDR3 reads CASSFRPGSNTEAFF. For the CDR3, the DNA is TGCGCCAGCAGCTTTCGGCCGGGGTCAAACACTGAAGCTTTCTTT.

The chain uses TRBV7-8 and TRBJ2-7; 8 bases map to TRBD1. Germline CDR1 SGHVS, CDR2 FQNEAQ. Trimming cost V 5 bases and J 6 bases; bases outside gene matches: 6. The CDR3 consists of 13 residues. The CDR3 loop reads CASSPDRAAEQYV. The CDR3 DNA follows: TGTGCCAGCAGCCCGGACAGGGCCGCCGAGCAGTACGTC.

This clonotype was recorded a few times. The rearrangement links TRBV4-1 to TRBJ2-7; D possibly corresponds to TRBD1 (5 bases). CDR1 MGHRA and CDR2 YSYEKL come from the germline V gene. The CDR3 has 13 residues. Between the trimmed V and J ends, which lost 0 bases and 3 bases, there was a span of 6 bases. The CDR3 DNA sequence: TGCGCCAGCAGCCAAGAAAGGGGCTACGAGCAGTACTTC. It specifies CASSQERGYEQYF.

In its sample, this clonotype was seen a few times. This chain uses TRBV6-5 with TRBJ1-2, with D uncertain. V lost 6 bases and J 4 bases, leaving 12 bases between the germline ends. The CDR3 has 13 residues. Germline V gives CDR1 MNHEY, CDR2 SVGAGI. CDR3 sequence: CASSYGSSYGYTF. DNA for the CDR3: TGTGCCAGCAGCTACGGGTCCTCCTATGGCTACACCTTC.

This sequence joins TRBV27 and TRBJ1-2; tentative D call: TRBD1 (6 bases). Deletions cut 0 bases from V and 4 bases from J, with 9 bases between. The CDR3 totals 14 residues. Germline V gene lookup returns CDR1 MNHEY and CDR2 SMNVEV (reference sequence). The CDR3 loop reads CASSLSTGAYGYTF. The CDR3 region has the DNA TGTGCCAGCAGTTTATCGACGGGGGCCTATGGCTACACCTTC.

This clonotype came up a few times. This chain connects TRBV4-3 to TRBJ1-2; perhaps TRBD1 as D (6 bases). Germline-derived CDR1 and CDR2 are LGHNA and YSLEER. There are 17 residues in the CDR3. Deletions cut 0 bases from V and 4 bases from J, with 18 bases between. The CDR3 spells CASSQEGGGWAAYGYTF. Written as DNA, the CDR3 is TGCGCCAGCAGCCAAGAAGGGGGAGGTTGGGCGGCCTATGGCTACACCTTC.

Many counts were recorded for this clonotype. This chain joins TRBV6-5 and TRBJ2-3; 10 nucleotides line up with TRBD2. Germline CDR1 is MNHEY and CDR2 is SVGAGI. CDR3 length equals 16 residues. The trim removed 0 bases at V and 2 bases at J, leaving 2 bases unmatched. CDR3 region: CASSYSLAGLTDTQYF. The CDR3 coding sequence is TGTGCCAGCAGTTACTCACTAGCGGGGCTCACAGATACGCAGTATTTT.

This rearrangement joins TRBV6-2 or TRBV6-3 to TRBJ2-7; D call uncertain. V lost 4 bases, J lost 4 bases, and 11 bases lay in between. CDR1 is MNHEY and CDR2 is SVGEGT in the germline V gene. This CDR3 region has 13 residues. The CDR3 here is CASSSMVGYEQYV. The CDR3 DNA is TGTGCCAGCAGTTCTATGGTAGGGTACGAGCAGTACGTC.

The V and J genes are TRBV14 and TRBJ2-2; no clear D. The ends were cut back, 0 bases at V and 4 bases at J, with 3 bases in the middle. This CDR3 region has 13 residues. The V gene's germline CDR1 is SGHDN and CDR2 FVKESK. In nucleotides, the CDR3 is TGTGCCAGCAGCCAAGAATTCACCGGGGAGCTGTTTTTT. Amino acids: CASSQEFTGELFF. Full variable domain (rest looked up from reference TRBV14 and TRBJ2-2): EAGVTQFPSHSVIEKGQTVTLRCDPISGHDNLYWYRRVMGKEIKFLLHFVKESKQDESGMPNNRFLAERTGGTYSTLKVQPAELEDSGVYFCASSQEFTGELFFGEGSRLTVL.

V is TRBV6-5 and J is TRBJ1-2; D uncertain. V shed 7 bases and J shed 2 bases, with 17 bases lying between them. The germline gives CDR1 MNHEY, CDR2 SVGAGI. CDR3 length: 15 residues. CDR3 in amino acids: CASIPRGGLNYGYTF. CDR3 nucleotide sequence: TGTGCCAGCATCCCCCGCGGCGGGCTGAACTATGGCTACACCTTC.

This clonotype was counted between two and nine times. The chain carries TRBV4-1 and TRBJ2-3; 10 bases align to TRBD2. This CDR3 spans 19 amino acids. Losses at the gene ends were 5 bases for V and 1 base for J; bases not matched to a gene: 15. Germline CDR1 is MGHRA and CDR2 is YSYEKL. Written as DNA, the CDR3 is TGCGCCAGCAGCTCCCGGGGGAGCGGGGGGGCCTCGGGCACAGATACGCAGTATTTT. It codes for CASSSRGSGGASGTDTQYF.

This clonotype turned up a few times. J is TRBJ2-7 and V is TRBV7-9; 9 nucleotides align to TRBD1. The CDR3 contains 15 residues. The ends lost 4 bases at V and 3 bases at J; junction bases unmatched: 7. The germline CDR1 and CDR2 sequences are SEHNR and FQNEAQ (reference sequence). CDR3 DNA sequence: TGTGCCAGCAGCTCTACCCGGGACAGGGTCTACGAGCAGTACTTC. It is translated as CASSSTRDRVYEQYF.

In its sample, this clonotype was seen a few times. V and J are TRBV20-1 and TRBJ2-2, with 11 bases that match TRBD2. The germline V gene encodes CDR1 DFQATT and CDR2 SNEGSKA (reference sequence). With 6 bases clipped from V and 6 bases from J, the junction kept 9 bases outside the gene matches. The CDR3 is 15 amino acids. CDR3 DNA: TGCAGTGCAAGTCTGGGGGGACTAGCGGCCGGGGAGCTGTTTTTT. It specifies CSASLGGLAAGELFF.

The V call is TRBV4-1, the J call TRBJ1-4; TRBD1 matches 10 bases. Germline CDR1 and CDR2: MGHRA and YSYEKL. This CDR3 region has 14 residues. Germline trimming cut 2 bases from V and 8 bases from J; bases unmatched to any gene: 2. The CDR3 coding sequence is TGCGCCAGCAGCCAAAGACAGGGGGCGGAAAAACTGTTTTTT. Protein product: CASSQRQGAEKLFF.

A few counts support this clonotype. The V call is TRBV6-2 or TRBV6-3, the J call TRBJ1-1, with D maybe TRBD1 (6 bases). The germline CDR1 and CDR2 sequences are MNHEY and SVGEGT. This CDR3 has 14 amino acids. Trimming removed 6 bases from V and 1 base from J, with 12 bases in between. CDR3 DNA: TGTGCCAGCAGGCGGGGACAAAAGAACACTGAAGCTTTCTTT. Its translation is CASRRGQKNTEAFF.

The genes are TRBV20-1 and TRBJ2-3; 14 nucleotides line up with TRBD2. With 0 bases clipped from V and 6 bases from J, the junction kept 11 bases outside the gene matches. This CDR3 is built from 18 residues. Looked up from germline, CDR1 is DFQATT and CDR2 is SNEGSKA (reference sequence). The CDR3 sequence is CSARDRRLAGGAMDTQYF. CDR3 bases: TGCAGTGCTAGAGATCGAAGACTAGCGGGGGGGGCCATGGATACGCAGTATTTT.

This clonotype was detected ten times or more. This sequence joins TRBV4-2 and TRBJ2-7; TRBD2 matches at 10 bases. The V gene end was trimmed by 0 bases and the J gene end by 1 base; junction bases not matched to a gene: 3. Per germline, CDR1 LGHNA and CDR2 YNFKEQ. This CDR3 has 16 amino acids. The CDR3 loop reads CASSQDKGLASYEQYF. The CDR3 DNA is TGTGCCAGCAGCCAAGATAAGGGACTAGCGTCCTACGAGCAGTACTTC.

This clonotype has a handful of counts. This rearrangement joins TRBV11-2 to TRBJ2-1, with 7 bases matching TRBD1. Unmatched junction bases numbered 8, after V lost 5 bases and J lost 4 bases. The germline CDR1 and CDR2 sequences are SGHAT and FQNNGV. The length of the CDR3 is 15 residues. Written as DNA, the CDR3 is TGTGCCAGCAGCCCGGGACAGATGGGTTACAATGAGCAGTTCTTC. Translation: CASSPGQMGYNEQFF.

This clonotype was detected many times. V gene TRBV5-6 combines with J gene TRBJ2-2; D possibly matches TRBD1 or TRBD2 (6 bases each). V gave up 2 bases and J gave up 8 bases, with 16 bases separating them. The length of the CDR3 is 15 residues. From germline, CDR1 is SGHDT and CDR2 YYEEEE. CDR3 sequence (DNA): TGTGCCAGCAGCTTCTACAGGGAGGTAGCGGGGGAGCTGTTTTTT. Protein: CASSFYREVAGELFF.

V gene TRBV28 combines with J gene TRBJ2-7; TRBD1 is a possible D gene (6 bases). Germline V CDR1 and CDR2: MDHEN, SYDVKM. The CDR3 totals 14 residues. Trimming removed 6 bases from V and 1 base from J, with 13 bases in between. The CDR3: CASSQRDKSYEQYV. DNA for the CDR3: TGTGCCAGCAGCCAACGGGACAAATCCTACGAGCAGTACGTC.

This clonotype was counted at least ten times. The chain couples TRBV9 to TRBJ2-3; the D gene is possibly TRBD1 (6 bases). CDR3 length: 15 residues. The V end lost 0 bases, the J end lost 3 bases, and 11 bases lay between the germline ends. The V gene's germline CDR1 is SGDLS and CDR2 YYNGEE. CDR3 DNA: TGTGCCAGCAGCGTAGGAGGGACACCGACAGATACGCAGTATTTT. Protein sequence: CASSVGGTPTDTQYF.

The rearrangement links TRBV6-1 to TRBJ2-3; 7 nucleotides line up with TRBD2. V dropped 1 base and J dropped 4; count of bases not matched to a gene: 14. The germline CDR1 and CDR2 sequences are MNHNS and SASEGT. The CDR3 consists of 18 residues. CDR3 in DNA: TGTGCCAGCAGTGAAGTGAGAAGGACTAGGCCCCAGGCAGATACGCAGTATTTT. This translates into CASSEVRRTRPQADTQYF.

This clonotype was detected only a few times. The chain links TRBV5-1 to TRBJ2-1, with 9 bases identical to TRBD1. Per the germline V gene, CDR1 is SGHRS and CDR2 is YFSETQ. The CDR3 has 15 amino acids. The J segment lost 4 bases and the V segment lost 3 bases, leaving 5 bases of the junction unmatched. The CDR3 loop reads CASSSGTGLYNEQFF. For the CDR3, the DNA is TGCGCCAGCAGCTCCGGGACAGGGTTGTACAATGAGCAGTTCTTC.

This rearrangement joins TRBV6-2 or TRBV6-3 to TRBJ2-7, with no clear D. The CDR3 has 9 amino acids. Per germline, CDR1 MNHEY and CDR2 SVGEGT. Trimming left V 2 bases short and J 7 bases short, with 0 bases between. The CDR3 loop reads CASSYEQYF. The DNA for the CDR3 is TGTGCCAGCAGTTACGAGCAGTACTTC.